This entry describes one TCR beta chain. This table comes from immunoSEQ multiplex PCR, and its TCRdb copy is limited to in-frame clones, with some not included. The sample includes about 320,000 clones, around 90% of them seen just once. This specimen belongs to a study of blood T cell repertoires in COVID-19. Sequencing was done on a sample of peripheral blood. The sequence was obtained from a man between 18 and 35 years old who had recovered from COVID-19.

CDR3 nucleotides: TGTGCCAGCAGCTTTGGGGGCACCCCTGGAAACACCATATATTTT. Protein sequence: CASSFGGTPGNTIYF. This chain uses TRBV7-9 with TRBJ1-3; D may be TRBD1 (6 bases). The V end lost 3 bases, the J end lost 2 bases, and 11 bases lay between the germline ends. Looked up from germline, CDR1 is SEHNR and CDR2 is FQNEAQ (reference sequence). This CDR3 has 15 residues. The complete variable domain, with remaining parts taken from reference TRBV7-9 and TRBJ1-3, reads DTGVSQNPRHKITKRGQNVTFRCDPISEHNRLYWYRQTLGQGPEFLTYFQNEAQLEKSRLLSDRFSAERPKGSFSTLEIQRTEQGDSAMYLCASSFGGTPGNTIYFGEGSWLTVV.